The entry below gives a single T cell receptor beta chain sequence along with its context. The sample is drawn from a study of blood T cell repertoires in COVID-19. Per the germline V gene, CDR1 is MDHEN and CDR2 is SYDVKM. The CDR3 loop spans 17 amino acids. After removal of 5 bases from V and 1 base from J, the junction contained 13 bases not matched to a gene. Assay: immunoSEQ multiplex PCR; the TCRdb copy retains only in-frame clones and omits some. This repertoire shows around 250,000 clones, roughly 88% found once; its top ten account for about 6%. The material sequenced was peripheral blood. The V gene is TRBV28, the J gene TRBJ1-1; TRBD1 aligns across 7 bases. This receptor was taken from a woman older than 75 with COVID-19, enrolled during active disease. CDR3 sequence reads: CASSPQGTGTANTEAFF. The CDR3 bases are TGTGCCAGCAGTCCACAAGGTACCGGGACAGCGAACACTGAAGCTTTCTTT.